The 20 T cell receptor beta chains presented below share a single source sample, sequenced in a study of cytomegalovirus exposure and HLA in healthy donors. The PCR was carried out with 60 Vbeta primers and 13 Jbeta primers. Profiled with immunoSEQ multiplex PCR; TCRdb holds only in-frame clones, not every one. The sample holds 150,000 to 200,000 clones; about 80% are singletons and the top ten take around 2.2%. The sequenced sample was PBMCs. The receptors originated from a woman aged 25 to 39 in good health and CMV-seronegative.

This sequence joins TRBV9 and TRBJ2-3; D is possibly TRBD2 (7 bases). V was cut by 3 bases and J by 2 bases, with 22 bases left in between. The germline V gene encodes CDR1 SGDLS and CDR2 YYNGEE. The CDR3 covers 18 residues. DNA for the CDR3: TGTGCCAGCAGCGCCACCCTAGGGGGGGCCGACCCCACAGATACGCAGTATTTT. Encoded protein: CASSATLGGADPTDTQYF.

The rearrangement uses TRBV14 and TRBJ2-3, with D unresolved. The CDR3 covers 15 residues. CDR1 is SGHDN and CDR2 is FVKESK in the germline V gene. V was pared by 0 bases and J by 0 bases, with 7 bases between. The CDR3 is CASSQEATSTDTQYF. The CDR3 bases are TGTGCCAGCAGCCAAGAGGCGACAAGCACAGATACGCAGTATTTT.

This clone has a single count. The chain couples TRBV5-5 to TRBJ1-4; D unresolved. V lost 5 bases, J lost 5 bases, and 13 bases lay in between. CDR1 is SGHKS and CDR2 is YYEKEE in the germline V gene (reference sequence). The CDR3 has 14 residues. This CDR3 reads CASSSGSANEKLFF. CDR3 DNA sequence: TGTGCCAGCAGTTCTGGTTCAGCGAATGAAAAACTGTTTTTT. The variable domain in full, with the rest retrieved from reference TRBV5-5 and TRBJ1-4, is DAGVTQSPTHLIKTRGQQVTLRCSPISGHKSVSWYQQVLGQGPQFIFQYYEKEERGRGNFPDRFSARQFPNYSSELNVNALLLGDSALYLCASSSGSANEKLFFGSGTQLSVL.

The CDR3, as DNA: TGTGCCAGTAGTATCTTAAGCGGGCCCTACAATGAGCAGTTCTTC. Residues: CASSILSGPYNEQFF. The genes are TRBV19 and TRBJ2-1; TRBD2 is a possible D gene (6 bases). The CDR3 covers 15 residues. V gave up 3 bases and J gave up 2 bases, with 11 bases separating them. Germline lookup yields CDR1 LNHDA and CDR2 SQIVND (reference sequence).

J is TRBJ2-2 and V is TRBV5-4, with 10 bases identical to TRBD2. The CDR3 spans 16 residues. Trimming cost V 3 bases and J 7 bases; bases outside gene matches: 9. Germline assignment: CDR1 SGHNT and CDR2 YYREEE (reference sequence). This chain's CDR3 is CASSSLAGVLHGELFF. The CDR3 DNA reads TGTGCCAGCAGCTCTCTAGCGGGAGTACTTCACGGGGAGCTGTTTTTT.

The chain recombines TRBV5-1 with TRBJ2-1, with 10 bases fitting TRBD1. Germline V gives CDR1 SGHRS, CDR2 YFSETQ. V shed 7 bases, J shed 2 bases, and the junction held 3 bases outside the gene matches. This CDR3 region has 14 residues. CDR3 nucleotides: TGCGCCAGCGGGGACAGGGGCCCCTACAATGAGCAGTTCTTC. This codes for CASGDRGPYNEQFF.

This clone was observed a single time. This chain links TRBV6-5 with TRBJ1-2; perhaps TRBD1 as D (5 bases). Between the trimmed V and J ends, which lost 7 bases and 8 bases, there was a span of 11 bases. The CDR3 is 11 residues long. Germline V lookup: CDR1 MNHEY, CDR2 SVGAGI. In nucleotides, the CDR3 is TGTGCCAGCAAGGGGACTTGGGGCTACACCTTC. It yields the protein CASKGTWGYTF.

The V gene is TRBV15, the J gene TRBJ2-1; D is undetermined. V lost 1 base and J lost 9, with 10 bases in between. The CDR3 has 13 residues. Looked up from germline, CDR1 is LNHNV and CDR2 is YYDKDF (reference sequence). Here the CDR3 reads CATSRGADTEQFF. The CDR3 DNA follows: TGTGCCACCAGCAGAGGAGCTGATACTGAGCAGTTCTTC.

The chain joins TRBV11-2 to TRBJ1-4; D may be TRBD1 (6 bases). This CDR3 comprises 16 residues. V was pared by 0 bases and J by 7 bases, with 15 bases between. Germline-derived CDR1 and CDR2 are SGHAT and FQNNGV. The CDR3, as DNA: TGTGCCAGCAGCTTAGACCAGGGGTGGGATGTTGAAAAACTGTTTTTT. Translation gives CASSLDQGWDVEKLFF.

In the case of this clone: The germline gene is not matched at one end of the junction; a read error may be the cause. V is TRBV19 and J is TRBJ1-2; D may be TRBD1 (5 bases). CDR3 size: 16 residues. The V gene's germline CDR1 is LNHDA and CDR2 SQIVND (reference sequence). CDR3 in amino acids: CASSLETSTAGKGYTF. CDR3 sequence (DNA): TGTGCCAGTAGTCTAGAAACTTCGACAGCGGGGAAAGGCTACACCTTC.

The chain links TRBV5-6 to TRBJ2-5; D not certain. The CDR3 spans 14 residues. Germline V lookup: CDR1 SGHDT, CDR2 YYEEEE. Between the trimmed V and J ends, which lost 4 bases and 5 bases, there was a span of 15 bases. CDR3 bases: TGTGCCAGCAGCCCCCTAGTTCCCGGTGAGACCCAGTACTTC. Residues: CASSPLVPGETQYF.

The V call is TRBV6-5, the J call TRBJ1-2; TRBD1 is a possible D gene (5 bases). The CDR3 has 12 amino acids. Germline V CDR1 and CDR2: MNHEY, SVGAGI. Trimming shortened V by 5 bases and J by 14 bases, and 18 bases separated the two germline ends. CDR3 region: CASSEPGSLLTF. Written as DNA, the CDR3 is TGTGCCAGCAGTGAACCAGGGTCCCTATTAACCTTC.

The chain links TRBV11-3 to TRBJ2-3; TRBD1 matches 10 bases. Germline CDR1 is SGHNT and CDR2 is YENEEA. Trimming at V came to 1 base and at J to 3 bases, leaving 1 base not matched to a gene. The CDR3 has 15 amino acids. In DNA, the CDR3 is TGTGCCAGCAGCTTAGGGGGACAGGGGACAGATACGCAGTATTTT. Translation: CASSLGGQGTDTQYF.

The genes are TRBV2 and TRBJ2-7; 11 bases align to TRBD1. This CDR3 comprises 13 residues. After removal of 4 bases from V and 10 bases from J, the junction contained 6 bases not matched to a gene. CDR1 is SNHLY and CDR2 is FYNNEI in the germline V gene. The DNA for the CDR3 is TGTGCCAGCAGTGGGGACAGGGGGAGAGATCAGTACTTC. It yields the protein CASSGDRGRDQYF. The variable domain in full, with the rest retrieved from reference TRBV2 and TRBJ2-7, is EPEVTQTPSHQVTQMGQEVILRCVPISNHLYFYWYRQILGQKVEFLVSFYNNEISEKSEIFDDQFSVERPDGSNFTLKIRSTKLEDSAMYFCASSGDRGRDQYFGPGTRLTVT.

The count of this clone is one. V gene TRBV7-9 combines with J gene TRBJ2-7; 8 nucleotides match TRBD2. Per germline, CDR1 SEHNR and CDR2 FQNEAQ (reference sequence). The CDR3 extends over 13 amino acids. Trimming cost V 11 bases and J 4 bases; bases outside gene matches: 10. The CDR3 sequence: CAATREGLYEQYF. CDR3 in DNA: TGTGCCGCGACTCGGGAGGGCCTATACGAGCAGTACTTC. Based on the CDR3 plus reference TRBV7-9 and TRBJ2-7, the full variable domain is DTGVSQNPRHKITKRGQNVTFRCDPISEHNRLYWYRQTLGQGPEFLTYFQNEAQLEKSRLLSDRFSAERPKGSFSTLEIQRTEQGDSAMYLCAATREGLYEQYFGPGTRLTVT.

This clone was seen a few times. The rearrangement links TRBV5-4 to TRBJ2-7; TRBD1 matches 12 bases. V was clipped by 4 bases and J by 5 bases; unmatched bases: 7. There are 15 residues in the CDR3. The germline gives CDR1 SGHNT, CDR2 YYREEE (reference sequence). CDR3 sequence reads: CASSPSGQGAHEQYF. The CDR3 DNA reads TGTGCCAGCAGCCCATCGGGACAGGGGGCCCACGAGCAGTACTTC.

This sequence joins TRBV6-1 and TRBJ2-7, with D possibly matching TRBD1 (6 bases). CDR1 MNHNS and CDR2 SASEGT come from the germline V gene. V lost 2 bases and J 6 bases, leaving 11 bases between the germline ends. The CDR3 has 13 amino acids. The CDR3: CASSETGTGEQYF. The CDR3 DNA follows: TGTGCCAGCAGTGAAACAGGGACCGGCGAGCAGTACTTC.

V and J are TRBV6-6 and TRBJ1-2, with 7 bases aligning to TRBD1. The V gene's germline CDR1 is MNHNY and CDR2 SVGAGI (reference sequence). Trimming removed 5 bases from V and 7 bases from J; junction bases left unmatched: 10. The length of the CDR3 is 14 residues. The CDR3 bases are TGTGCCAGCAGTGGCCAGACAGGGACACTTGGCTACACCTTC. This gives the protein CASSGQTGTLGYTF.

The rearrangement joins TRBV6-5 to TRBJ2-5, with D possibly being TRBD1 (5 bases). The DNA end favors TRBJ2-7, so the J call may be wrong. Looked up from germline, CDR1 is MNHEY and CDR2 is SVGAGI. The CDR3 runs to 15 residues. DNA of the CDR3: TGTGCCAGCAGTTACTCGGGGCTGCGACCCTACGAGCAGTACTTC. Translated: CASSYSGLRPYEQYF.

The chain has TRBV5-4 and TRBJ1-1; D perhaps matches TRBD1 (5 bases). Between the trimmed V and J ends, which lost 4 bases and 1 base, there was a span of 8 bases. The CDR3 is 13 amino acids. Per the germline V gene, CDR1 is SGHNT and CDR2 is YYREEE (reference sequence). The CDR3 region has the DNA TGTGCCAGCAGCCCCGGACAGAACACTGAAGCTTTCTTT. Translating it yields CASSPGQNTEAFF.